The 27 T cell receptor beta chains below were found in one sample sequenced in a study of shared clonotypes between healthy human individuals. The method was immunoSEQ multiplex PCR; TCRdb's version includes in-frame clones alone and lacks a portion of them. The table records 100,000 to 120,000 clones, more than 65% of them present only once. The sample was memory CD8+ T cells sorted from blood. Noted subset: CD45RO+ cells pooled with CCR7-negative TemRA cells. These receptors originate from a woman between 25 and 40 years old in good health.

The genes are TRBV29-1 and TRBJ2-7, with 11 bases lining up with TRBD2. Germline V gene data show CDR1 as SQVTM and CDR2 as ANQGSEA. The CDR3 covers 16 residues. Trimming at V came to 4 bases and at J to 1 base, leaving 9 bases not matched to a gene. This chain's CDR3 is CSVAGGTSGSSYEQYF. The CDR3 DNA reads as TGCAGCGTTGCGGGCGGAACTAGCGGGAGTTCCTACGAGCAGTACTTC.

The chain carries TRBV6-5 and TRBJ1-2; 7 bases are a match to TRBD1. Trimming took 0 bases from V and 7 from J; bases not matched to a gene: 11. CDR1 and CDR2 from the germline V gene are MNHEY and SVGAGI. The CDR3 extends over 16 amino acids. The CDR3 bases are TGTGCCAGCAGTTACTCGTTTTTCGACAGGGTGGTTGGCTACACCTTC. This translates into CASSYSFFDRVVGYTF.

The sample holds a few counts of this clone. The gene calls are TRBV28 and TRBJ1-4, with 7 positions matching TRBD1. The germline gives CDR1 MDHEN, CDR2 SYDVKM. The J segment lost 0 bases and the V segment lost 2 bases, leaving 0 bases of the junction unmatched. The CDR3 totals 15 residues. CDR3 DNA sequence: TGTGCCAGCAGTTTAGGGACAGCAACTAATGAAAAACTGTTTTTT. This codes for CASSLGTATNEKLFF. The full variable domain, completed using reference TRBV28 and TRBJ1-4, is DVKVTQSSRYLVKRTGEKVFLECVQDMDHENMFWYRQDPGLGLRLIYFSYDVKMKEKGDIPEGYSVSREKKERFSLILESASTNQTSMYLCASSLGTATNEKLFFGSGTQLSVL.

The gene calls are TRBV5-1 and TRBJ1-3; D remains unclear. Looked up from germline, CDR1 is SGHRS and CDR2 is YFSETQ. V gave up 4 bases and J gave up 0 bases, with 14 bases separating them. This CDR3 spans 16 amino acids. The CDR3, as DNA: TGCGCCAGCAGCCCAATGGACGGGGTCTCTGGAAACACCATATATTTT. Its protein product is CASSPMDGVSGNTIYF.

The rearrangement links TRBV28 to TRBJ2-1, with 7 nucleotides matching TRBD2. Germline lookup yields CDR1 MDHEN and CDR2 SYDVKM. CDR3 length: 15 residues. V lost 5 bases, J lost 8 bases, and 12 bases stayed unmatched. The CDR3 DNA reads as TGTGCCAGCAGTGGCGCGTGGGAGGGGCTCGATGAGCAGTTCTTC. This encodes CASSGAWEGLDEQFF.

The chain combines TRBV9 with TRBJ1-2; D possibly corresponds to TRBD1 (6 bases). Trimming stripped 3 bases from V and 4 bases from J, with 19 bases between. CDR1 is SGDLS, CDR2 YYNGEE, per germline. There are 16 residues in the CDR3. The CDR3 DNA sequence: TGTGCCAGCAGCGCCTACAGGGCAGGAGAAAGCTATGGCTACACCTTC. The encoded protein is CASSAYRAGESYGYTF.

The chain carries TRBV7-2 and TRBJ2-1; D is perhaps TRBD2 (6 bases). Germline loops: CDR1 SGHTA, CDR2 FQGNSA. The length of the CDR3 is 15 residues. V gave up 2 bases and J gave up 8 bases, with 16 bases separating them. This CDR3 is CASSLSTRNIDEQFF. Here the CDR3 DNA reads TGTGCCAGCAGCTTATCGACTAGAAATATCGATGAGCAGTTCTTC.

The V and J genes are TRBV7-3 and TRBJ2-1; no reliable D call. Germline lookup yields CDR1 SGHTA and CDR2 FQGTGA. Between the trimmed V and J ends, which lost 6 bases and 9 bases, there was a span of 18 bases. The CDR3 runs 14 residues. CDR3 sequence (DNA): TGTGCCAGCAGTCCCGCTGGAGTTTCCAGTGAGCAGTTCTTC. Its translation is CASSPAGVSSEQFF.

The J gene is TRBJ2-7, the V gene TRBV7-9, with D hard to call. Germline V gene data show CDR1 as SEHNR and CDR2 as FQNEAQ (reference sequence). This CDR3 has 14 amino acids. Between the trimmed V and J ends, which lost 1 base and 0 bases, there was a span of 7 bases. CDR3 sequence (DNA): TGTGCCAGCAGCTTAGTTACAAACTCCTACGAGCAGTACTTC. Its protein product is CASSLVTNSYEQYF.

This sequence joins TRBV5-1 and TRBJ2-4, with 8 bases lining up with TRBD1. Trimming took 4 bases from V and 6 from J; bases not matched to a gene: 6. In germline, CDR1 is SGHRS, CDR2 YFSETQ. The CDR3 runs 14 residues. The CDR3 protein is CASSPGTGGNIQYF. DNA of the CDR3: TGCGCCAGCAGCCCAGGGACAGGCGGAAACATTCAGTACTTC.

This chain uses TRBV6-5 with TRBJ2-1; 7 nucleotides align to TRBD2. Germline V CDR1 and CDR2: MNHEY, SVGAGI. The CDR3 is 15 residues long. The J segment lost 5 bases and the V segment lost 4 bases, leaving 8 bases of the junction unmatched. The CDR3 DNA reads as TGTGCCAGCAGTTCAGGCGAGCGGGGAAACAATGAGCAGTTCTTC. It codes for CASSSGERGNNEQFF.

This clone has a handful of counts. One end of the junction does not line up with germline, which may come from a read error. The chain recombines TRBV10-3 with TRBJ2-7; a possible D gene is TRBD1 (6 bases). CDR1 is ENHRY and CDR2 is SYGVKD in the germline V gene. The CDR3 has 16 residues. In DNA, the CDR3 is TGTGCCAGCAGTTCGTCGTGGCAGGGGAGTTCCTACGAGCAGTACTTC. Amino acids: CASSSSWQGSSYEQYF.

A note on this clone: Other nucleotide sequences in the sample specify the same CDR3. The chain joins TRBV7-9 to TRBJ2-1, with a weak D call TRBD2 (7 bases). The V gene's germline CDR1 is SEHNR and CDR2 FQNEAQ (reference sequence). Trimming took off 5 bases at V and 4 bases at J, with 18 bases between the two ends. The CDR3 runs 16 residues. The CDR3 bases are TGTGCCAGCAGCCCCAGGGGCGGGAGTTCATACAATGAGCAGTTCTTC. Its translation: CASSPRGGSSYNEQFF.

The chain uses TRBV7-9 and TRBJ1-1; possible D gene TRBD1, 5 bases. Germline V gene lookup returns CDR1 SEHNR and CDR2 FQNEAQ (reference sequence). The CDR3 consists of 16 residues. V was cut by 4 bases and J by 0 bases, with 15 bases left in between. Written as DNA, the CDR3 is TGTGCCAGCAGCTATCCTGGGGGTCGGATGAACACTGAAGCTTTCTTT. It codes for CASSYPGGRMNTEAFF.

The gene calls are TRBV9 and TRBJ1-2; D is perhaps TRBD1 (6 bases). Trimming removed 4 bases at V and 4 bases at J, with 14 bases between. The germline V gene encodes CDR1 SGDLS and CDR2 YYNGEE. The CDR3 is made up of 14 amino acids. CDR3 region: CASSPSGTPYGYTF. The CDR3 DNA follows: TGTGCCAGCAGCCCCTCTGGGACACCCTATGGCTACACCTTC.

The chain joins TRBV7-2 to TRBJ1-5; the D is unclear. The CDR3 sequence is 13 residues long. V was trimmed by 1 base and J by 7 bases, leaving 8 bases between them. The V gene's germline CDR1 is SGHTA and CDR2 FQGNSA. Here the CDR3 DNA reads TGTGCCAGCAGCTTAGATATGGGACAGCCCCAGCATTTT. It is translated as CASSLDMGQPQHF.

This chain connects TRBV4-1 to TRBJ2-5; D perhaps matches TRBD2 (5 bases). The end of the DNA is better explained by TRBJ2-7, so the J call may be wrong. The CDR3 runs to 15 residues. Germline CDR1 is MGHRA and CDR2 is YSYEKL. The CDR3 nucleotides read TGCGCCAGCAGCCAAGGTGGAGCGGCGGGCTACGAGCAGTACTTC. Protein: CASSQGGAAGYEQYF.

The CDR3 is CASSDSGQNTGELFF. CDR3 bases: TGTGCCAGCAGTGACTCGGGACAGAACACCGGGGAGCTGTTTTTT. This chain connects TRBV6-4 to TRBJ2-2, with D possibly TRBD1 on 6 matching bases. The CDR3 extends over 15 amino acids. Deletions cut 0 bases from V and 1 base from J, with 6 bases between. Germline loops: CDR1 MRHNA, CDR2 SNTAGT.

The rearrangement joins TRBV29-1 to TRBJ2-1; 8 bases are a match to TRBD2. Germline V CDR1 and CDR2: SQVTM, ANQGSEA. The trim removed 1 base at V and 7 bases at J, leaving 9 bases unmatched. There are 15 residues in the CDR3. The CDR3 reads CSVEGASGSGNEQFF. CDR3 DNA: TGCAGCGTTGAAGGGGCTAGCGGGTCTGGGAATGAGCAGTTCTTC.

The chain combines TRBV28 with TRBJ2-7, with 7 bases matching TRBD1. Per the germline V gene, CDR1 is MDHEN and CDR2 is SYDVKM. The CDR3 spans 14 residues. Losses at the gene ends were 5 bases for V and 5 bases for J; bases not matched to a gene: 9. The DNA for the CDR3 is TGTGCCAGCAGTCCCCAGACAGGGCCCGACGAGCAGTACTTC. Its translation: CASSPQTGPDEQYF.

The V gene is TRBV5-1, the J gene TRBJ1-2; no firm D call. V lost 4 bases to trimming and J lost 4 bases, with 20 bases between them. There are 16 residues in the CDR3. From germline, CDR1 is SGHRS and CDR2 YFSETQ. The CDR3 reads CASSPEPSLILYGYTF. The CDR3 DNA sequence: TGCGCCAGCAGCCCGGAGCCATCTCTTATTCTCTATGGCTACACCTTC.

The V call is TRBV14, the J call TRBJ2-5; 12 nucleotides line up with TRBD2. The better agreement between TRBJ2-7 and the DNA end casts doubt on the J call. Germline V gene data show CDR1 as SGHDN and CDR2 as FVKESK. This CDR3 spans 16 amino acids. The DNA of the CDR3 is TGTGCCAGCAGCCAGGCAGGACTAGCGGGACTCTACGAGCAGTACTTC. Its translation: CASSQAGLAGLYEQYF.

Points on this clone: One base separates it from a far larger clone, so it is likely a read error. The chain employs TRBV21-1 and TRBJ2-7; the tabulated D call, TRBD1, remains unverified against the DNA. TRBV21-1 corresponds to a pseudogene. There are 14 residues in the CDR3. Here the CDR3 DNA reads TGTGCCAGCAGCAGCCCGGTGGACACCTACGAGCAGTACTTC. Protein sequence: CASSSPVDTYEQYF.

The chain has TRBV7-8 and TRBJ1-4; 9 bases line up with TRBD1. CDR1 SGHVS and CDR2 FQNEAQ come from the germline V gene. V shed 5 bases, J shed 3 bases, and the junction held 7 bases outside the gene matches. This CDR3 has 16 amino acids. The CDR3 sequence is CASSPNRGRSNEKLFF. CDR3 nucleotides: TGTGCCAGCAGCCCCAACAGGGGGCGATCTAATGAAAAACTGTTTTTT.

The rearrangement joins TRBV19 to TRBJ2-2, with 10 bases identical to TRBD2. Trimming cost V 1 base and J 10 bases; bases outside gene matches: 9. Germline values: CDR1 LNHDA, CDR2 SQIVND (reference sequence). This CDR3 is built from 16 residues. DNA for the CDR3: TGTGCCAGTAGTATAGGGGCTAGCGGGAGCGAAGAGGAGCTGTTTTTT. Its protein product is CASSIGASGSEEELFF.

As for this clone: Additional DNA sequences in this sample encode the identical CDR3. The rearrangement joins TRBV27 to TRBJ2-3; no definite D call. CDR3 size: 14 residues. V was trimmed by 6 bases and J by 0 bases, leaving 10 bases between them. Germline lookup yields CDR1 MNHEY and CDR2 SMNVEV (reference sequence). Here the CDR3 reads CASSSGASTDTQYF. The CDR3 bases are TGTGCCAGCAGCTCTGGTGCTAGCACAGATACGCAGTATTTT.

This clone was observed a handful of times. V usage is TRBV29-1 and J usage is TRBJ2-5; the D gene is possibly TRBD1 (6 bases). Germline assignment: CDR1 SQVTM and CDR2 ANQGSEA. This CDR3 has 12 residues. The V end lost 7 bases, the J end lost 11 bases, and 20 bases lay between the germline ends. The CDR3 region is CSAAGGRGEQYF. The DNA for the CDR3 is TGCAGCGCTGCTGGGGGCCGTGGAGAGCAGTACTTC.